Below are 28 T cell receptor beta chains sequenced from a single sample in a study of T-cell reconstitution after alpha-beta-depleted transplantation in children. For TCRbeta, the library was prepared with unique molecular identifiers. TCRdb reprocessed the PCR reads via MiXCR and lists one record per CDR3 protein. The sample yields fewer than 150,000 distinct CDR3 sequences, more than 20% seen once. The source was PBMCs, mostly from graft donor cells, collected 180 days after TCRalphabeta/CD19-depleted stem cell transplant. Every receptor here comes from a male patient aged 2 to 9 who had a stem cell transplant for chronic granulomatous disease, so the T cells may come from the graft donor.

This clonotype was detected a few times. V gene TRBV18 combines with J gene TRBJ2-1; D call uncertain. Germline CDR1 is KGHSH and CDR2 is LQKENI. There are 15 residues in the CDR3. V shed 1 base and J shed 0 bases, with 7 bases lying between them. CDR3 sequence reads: CASSPRDSSYNEQFF. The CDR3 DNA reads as TGTGCCAGCTCACCACGAGATAGCTCCTACAATGAGCAGTTCTTC.

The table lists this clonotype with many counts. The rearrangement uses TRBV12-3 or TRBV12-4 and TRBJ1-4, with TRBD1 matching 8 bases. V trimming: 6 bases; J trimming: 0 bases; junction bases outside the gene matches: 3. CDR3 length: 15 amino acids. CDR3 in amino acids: CASRTGGATNEKLFF. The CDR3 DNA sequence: TGTGCCAGCAGAACAGGGGGAGCAACTAATGAAAAACTGTTTTTT.

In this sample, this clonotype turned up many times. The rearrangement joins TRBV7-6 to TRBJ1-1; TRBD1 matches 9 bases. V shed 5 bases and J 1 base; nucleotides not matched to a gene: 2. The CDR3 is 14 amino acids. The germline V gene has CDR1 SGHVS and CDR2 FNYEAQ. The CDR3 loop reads CASSQGQGNTEAFF. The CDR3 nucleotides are TGTGCCAGCAGCCAGGGACAGGGGAACACTGAAGCTTTCTTT.

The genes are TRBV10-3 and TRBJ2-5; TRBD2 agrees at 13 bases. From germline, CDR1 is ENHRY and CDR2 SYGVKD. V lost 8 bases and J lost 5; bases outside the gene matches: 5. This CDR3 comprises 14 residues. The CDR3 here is CAIGTSGKLETQYF. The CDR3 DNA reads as TGTGCCATCGGGACTAGCGGGAAGTTGGAGACCCAGTACTTC.

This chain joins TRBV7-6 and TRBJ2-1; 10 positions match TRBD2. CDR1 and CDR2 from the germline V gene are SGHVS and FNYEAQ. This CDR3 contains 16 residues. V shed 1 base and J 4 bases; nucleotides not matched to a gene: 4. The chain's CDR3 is CASSLGLAGVYNEQFF. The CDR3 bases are TGTGCCAGCAGCTTAGGGCTAGCGGGAGTATACAATGAGCAGTTCTTC.

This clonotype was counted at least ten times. In DNA form, the CDR3 reads TGTGCCAGCAGCTTAGGGGGGACTAACACAGATACGCAGTATTTT. Translating it yields CASSLGGTNTDTQYF. The chain uses TRBV7-2 and TRBJ2-3; 7 nucleotides align to TRBD2. The CDR3 runs 15 residues. Germline V gene lookup returns CDR1 SGHTA and CDR2 FQGNSA. Unmatched junction bases numbered 3, after V lost 1 base and J lost 2 bases.

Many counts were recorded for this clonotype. The CDR3 here is CSAFMGAYEQFF. For the CDR3, the DNA is TGCAGTGCTTTTATGGGGGCGTATGAGCAGTTCTTC. The chain recombines TRBV20-1 with TRBJ2-1; D might be TRBD1 (6 bases). V lost 5 bases to trimming and J lost 8 bases, with 13 bases between them. Germline V CDR1 and CDR2: DFQATT, SNEGSKA (reference sequence). The CDR3 is 12 amino acids.

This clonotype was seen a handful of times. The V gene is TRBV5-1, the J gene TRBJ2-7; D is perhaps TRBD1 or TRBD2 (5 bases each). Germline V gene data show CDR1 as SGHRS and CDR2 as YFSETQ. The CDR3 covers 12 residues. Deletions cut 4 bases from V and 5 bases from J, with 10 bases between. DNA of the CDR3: TGCGCCAGCAGCAGGGGAGTAGACGAGCAGTACTTC. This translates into CASSRGVDEQYF.

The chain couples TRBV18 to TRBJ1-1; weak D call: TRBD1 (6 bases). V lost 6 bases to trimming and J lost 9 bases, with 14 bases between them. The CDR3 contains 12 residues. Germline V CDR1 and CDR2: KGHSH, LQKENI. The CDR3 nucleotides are TGTGCCAGCTCGCCTGAGGGGGGAAAAGCTTTCTTT. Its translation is CASSPEGGKAFF.

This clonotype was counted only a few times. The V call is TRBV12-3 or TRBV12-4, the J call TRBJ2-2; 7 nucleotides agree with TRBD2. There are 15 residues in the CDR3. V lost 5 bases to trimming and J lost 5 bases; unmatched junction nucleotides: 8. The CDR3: CASSLGASGTGELFF. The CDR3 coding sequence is TGTGCCAGCAGTCTTGGGGCTAGCGGTACCGGGGAGCTGTTTTTT.

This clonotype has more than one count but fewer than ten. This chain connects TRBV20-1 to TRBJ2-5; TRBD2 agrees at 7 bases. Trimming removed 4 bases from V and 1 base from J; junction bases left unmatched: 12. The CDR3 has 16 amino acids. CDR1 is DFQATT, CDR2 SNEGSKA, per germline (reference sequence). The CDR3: CSANPRGGRGQETQYF. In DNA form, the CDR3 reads TGCAGTGCTAACCCCCGGGGCGGGAGAGGCCAAGAGACCCAGTACTTC.

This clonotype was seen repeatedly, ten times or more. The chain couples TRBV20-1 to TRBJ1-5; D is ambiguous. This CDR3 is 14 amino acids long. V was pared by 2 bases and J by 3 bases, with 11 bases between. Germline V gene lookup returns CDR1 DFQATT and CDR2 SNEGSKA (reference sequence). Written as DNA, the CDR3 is TGCAGTGCTAGAAAGACGGCCCCCAATCAGCCCCAGCATTTT. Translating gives CSARKTAPNQPQHF.

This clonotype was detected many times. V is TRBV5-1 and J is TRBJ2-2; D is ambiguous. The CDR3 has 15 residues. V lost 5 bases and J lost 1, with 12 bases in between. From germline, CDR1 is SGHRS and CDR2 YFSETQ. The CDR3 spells CASSPRTVNTGELFF. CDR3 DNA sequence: TGCGCCAGCAGTCCACGAACCGTGAACACCGGGGAGCTGTTTTTT.

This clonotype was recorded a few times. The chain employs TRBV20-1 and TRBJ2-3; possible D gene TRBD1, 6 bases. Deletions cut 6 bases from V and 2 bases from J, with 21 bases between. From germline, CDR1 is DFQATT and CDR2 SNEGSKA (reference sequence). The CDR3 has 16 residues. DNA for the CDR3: TGCAGTGCACCCGGAGTAGTCAGGGGCCTCACAGATACGCAGTATTTT. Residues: CSAPGVVRGLTDTQYF.

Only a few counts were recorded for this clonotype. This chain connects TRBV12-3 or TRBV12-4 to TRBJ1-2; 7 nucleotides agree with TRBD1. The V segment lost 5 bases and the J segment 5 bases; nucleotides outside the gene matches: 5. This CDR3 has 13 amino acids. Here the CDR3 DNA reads TGTGCCAGCAGTCTCCCGGGACAGTATGGCTACACCTTC. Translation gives CASSLPGQYGYTF.

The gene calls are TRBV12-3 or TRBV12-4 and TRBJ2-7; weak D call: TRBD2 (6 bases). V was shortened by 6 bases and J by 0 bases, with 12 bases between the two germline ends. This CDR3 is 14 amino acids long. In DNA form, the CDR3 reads TGTGCCAGCAGCTTTACTAGCTTCTCCTACGAGCAGTACTTC. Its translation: CASSFTSFSYEQYF.

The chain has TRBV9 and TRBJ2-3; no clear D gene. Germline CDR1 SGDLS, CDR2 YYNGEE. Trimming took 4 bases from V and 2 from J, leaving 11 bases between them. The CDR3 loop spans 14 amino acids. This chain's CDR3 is CASSSAALTDTQYF. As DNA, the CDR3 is TGTGCCAGCAGCTCGGCGGCTCTCACAGATACGCAGTATTTT.

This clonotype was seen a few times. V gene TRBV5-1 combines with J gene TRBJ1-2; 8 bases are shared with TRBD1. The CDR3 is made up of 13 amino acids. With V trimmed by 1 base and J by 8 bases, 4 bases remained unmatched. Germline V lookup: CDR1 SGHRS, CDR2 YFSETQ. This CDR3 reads CASSLTQGEGYTF. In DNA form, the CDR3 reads TGCGCCAGCAGCTTGACACAGGGGGAGGGCTACACCTTC.

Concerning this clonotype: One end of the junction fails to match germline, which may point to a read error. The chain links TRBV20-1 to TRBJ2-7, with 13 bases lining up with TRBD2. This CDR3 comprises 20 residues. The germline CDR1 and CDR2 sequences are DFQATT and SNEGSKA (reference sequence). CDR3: CSGRDSGLGLAGSLPGSQYF. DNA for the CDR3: TGCAGTGGTAGAGATTCGGGGCTGGGACTAGCGGGATCCCTACCCGGTTCGCAGTACTTC.

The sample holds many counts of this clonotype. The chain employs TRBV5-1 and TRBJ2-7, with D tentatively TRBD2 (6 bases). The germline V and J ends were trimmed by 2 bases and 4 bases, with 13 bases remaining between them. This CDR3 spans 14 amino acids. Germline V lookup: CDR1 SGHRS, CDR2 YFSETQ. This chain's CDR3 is CASSFTSWNYEQYF. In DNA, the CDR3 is TGCGCCAGCAGCTTCACTAGCTGGAATTACGAGCAGTACTTC.

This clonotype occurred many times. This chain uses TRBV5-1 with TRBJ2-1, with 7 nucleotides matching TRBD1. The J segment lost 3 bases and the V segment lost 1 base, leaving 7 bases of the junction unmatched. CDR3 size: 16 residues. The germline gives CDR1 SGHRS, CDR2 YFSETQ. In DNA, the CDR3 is TGCGCCAGCAGCTTGCGGGACAGTCCTCTCTACAATGAGCAGTTCTTC. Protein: CASSLRDSPLYNEQFF.

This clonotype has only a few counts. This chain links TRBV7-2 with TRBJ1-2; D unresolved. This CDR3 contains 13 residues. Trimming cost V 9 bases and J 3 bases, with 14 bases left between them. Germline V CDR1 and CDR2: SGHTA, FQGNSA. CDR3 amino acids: CASMGRPYYGYTF. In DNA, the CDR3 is TGTGCCAGTATGGGCAGGCCTTACTATGGCTACACCTTC.

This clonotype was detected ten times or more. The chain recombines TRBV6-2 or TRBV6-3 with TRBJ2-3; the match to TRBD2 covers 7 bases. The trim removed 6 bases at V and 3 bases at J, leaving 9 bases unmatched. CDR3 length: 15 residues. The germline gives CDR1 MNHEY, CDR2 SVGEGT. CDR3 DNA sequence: TGTGCCAGCAGACGCACAGCGGGAAGGACAGATACGCAGTATTTT. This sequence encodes CASRRTAGRTDTQYF.

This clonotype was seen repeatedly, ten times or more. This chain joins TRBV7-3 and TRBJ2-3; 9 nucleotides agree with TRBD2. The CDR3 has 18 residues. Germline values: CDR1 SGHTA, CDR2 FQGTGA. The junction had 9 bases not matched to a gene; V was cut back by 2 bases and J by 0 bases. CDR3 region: CASSLGIAGAFSTDTQYF. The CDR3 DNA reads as TGTGCCAGCAGCTTAGGCATAGCGGGGGCCTTTAGCACAGATACGCAGTATTTT.

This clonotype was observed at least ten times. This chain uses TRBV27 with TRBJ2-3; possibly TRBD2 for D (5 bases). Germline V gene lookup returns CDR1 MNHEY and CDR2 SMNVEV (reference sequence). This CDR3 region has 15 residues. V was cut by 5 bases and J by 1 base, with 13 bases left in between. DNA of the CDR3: TGTGCCAGCAGTCTCACGTCTAGCCGCACAGATACGCAGTATTTT. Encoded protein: CASSLTSSRTDTQYF.

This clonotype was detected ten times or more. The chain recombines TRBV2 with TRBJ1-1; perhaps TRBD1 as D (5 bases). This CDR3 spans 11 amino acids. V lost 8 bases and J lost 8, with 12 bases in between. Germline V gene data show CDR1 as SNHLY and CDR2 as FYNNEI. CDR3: CASVRQSEAFF. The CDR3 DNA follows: TGTGCCAGCGTAAGACAGAGCGAAGCTTTCTTT.

The chain's CDR3 is CATSETGRRETQYF. Written as DNA, the CDR3 is TGTGCCACCAGTGAGACCGGGAGGAGGGAGACCCAGTACTTC. The chain has TRBV24-1 and TRBJ2-5; TRBD2 agrees at 7 bases. The length of the CDR3 is 14 residues. CDR1 is KGHDR and CDR2 is SFDVKD in the germline V gene. Unmatched junction bases numbered 6, after V lost 4 bases and J lost 5 bases.

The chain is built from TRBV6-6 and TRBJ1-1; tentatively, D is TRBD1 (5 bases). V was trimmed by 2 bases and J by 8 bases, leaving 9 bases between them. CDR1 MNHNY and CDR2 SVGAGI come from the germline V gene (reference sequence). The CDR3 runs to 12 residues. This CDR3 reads CASSYRQIEAFF. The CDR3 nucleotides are TGTGCCAGCAGTTACCGACAGATAGAAGCTTTCTTT.